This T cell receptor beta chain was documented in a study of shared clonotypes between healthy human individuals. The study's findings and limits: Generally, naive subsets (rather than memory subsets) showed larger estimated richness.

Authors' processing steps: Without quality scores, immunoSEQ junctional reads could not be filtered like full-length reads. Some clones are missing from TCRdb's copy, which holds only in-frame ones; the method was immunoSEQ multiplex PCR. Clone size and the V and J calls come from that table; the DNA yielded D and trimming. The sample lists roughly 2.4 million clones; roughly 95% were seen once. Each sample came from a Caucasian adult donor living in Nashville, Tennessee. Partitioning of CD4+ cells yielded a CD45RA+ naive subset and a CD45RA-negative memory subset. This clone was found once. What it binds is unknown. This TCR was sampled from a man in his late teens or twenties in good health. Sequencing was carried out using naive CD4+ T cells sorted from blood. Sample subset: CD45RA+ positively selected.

CDR3 nucleotide sequence: TGTGCCATCAGTGAGTCGAGACTAGCGGGGAACAATGAGCAGTTCTTC. Encoded protein: CAISESRLAGNNEQFF. The chain recombines TRBV10-3 with TRBJ2-1; 11 bases match TRBD2. CDR3 length: 16 amino acids. Germline CDR1 reads ENHRY; CDR2 reads SYGVKD. V shed 0 bases and J 5 bases; nucleotides not matched to a gene: 3.